One sample yielded the 27 T cell receptor beta chains listed below, sequenced in a study of CD8+CD57+ T cells in acquired aplastic anemia. Selection for sequencing was limited to patients who had shown CD8+CD57+ cell expansion by flow cytometry. Genomic DNA, the template, was used for profiling of the TCR beta VDJ and CDR3. MiXCR, run by TCRdb on the reads, gives a single entry per CDR3 protein. Here the sample spans around 430,000 distinct CDR3 sequences, around 30% being singletons. Sequenced sample: sorted CD4+, CD8+, or CD8+CD57+ T cells (not recorded which) from PBMCs. All receptors come from a human donor with aplastic anemia.

The chain employs TRBV19 and TRBJ1-4, with D tentatively TRBD1 (5 bases). The germline V and J ends were trimmed by 3 bases and 8 bases, with 16 bases remaining between them. Germline V CDR1 and CDR2: LNHDA, SQIVND (reference sequence). CDR3 length: 15 residues. CDR3 residues: CASSIYQEGREKLFF. The CDR3 bases are TGTGCCAGTAGTATTTATCAAGAGGGACGGGAAAAACTGTTTTTT.

J is TRBJ1-5 and V is TRBV28; D gene ambiguous. V shed 3 bases and J shed 0 bases, with 6 bases lying between them. The CDR3 has 14 residues. Germline lookup yields CDR1 MDHEN and CDR2 SYDVKM. The chain's CDR3 is CASSFEYSNQPQHF. The CDR3 nucleotides read TGTGCCAGCAGTTTCGAGTATAGCAATCAGCCCCAGCATTTT.

Only a few counts were recorded for this clonotype. The rearrangement uses TRBV5-1 and TRBJ2-3, with 10 bases that match TRBD2. This CDR3 is built from 16 residues. Germline lookup yields CDR1 SGHRS and CDR2 YFSETQ. The J segment lost 0 bases and the V segment lost 4 bases, leaving 5 bases of the junction unmatched. CDR3 nucleotides: TGCGCCAGCAGCACAAGGACTAGCGGTAGCACAGATACGCAGTATTTT. Protein product: CASSTRTSGSTDTQYF.

Regarding this clonotype: The CDR3 carries no conserved terminal phenylalanine or tryptophan, so it likely arises from a read error. The DNA is left out, because the CDR3 cannot be placed on it with certainty; the CDR3 is given as TCRdb lists it. The J gene is TRBJ1-6, the V gene TRBV20-1; the listed D gene, TRBD1, was not tested against the DNA. The CDR3 comprises 16 residues, both ends counted. The V gene's germline CDR1 is DFQATT and CDR2 SNEGSKA (reference sequence). The chain's CDR3 is CSATYRDRGKDSPPHL.

There are many counts of this clonotype. The rearrangement links TRBV15 to TRBJ2-3; 13 bases agree with TRBD2. Germline-derived CDR1 and CDR2 are LNHNV and YYDKDF (reference sequence). V gave up 0 bases and J gave up 1 base; unmatched junction bases: 13. This CDR3 has 21 residues. CDR3 DNA: TGTGCCACCAGCAGAGAGGAAGGTGTGGGACTAGCGGGAAACCGCACAGATACGCAGTATTTT. This gives the protein CATSREEGVGLAGNRTDTQYF. Looking up the rest from reference TRBV15 and TRBJ2-3 gives the full variable domain: DAMVIQNPRYQVTQFGKPVTLSCSQTLNHNVMYWYQQKSSQAPKLLFHYYDKDFNNEADTPDNFQSRRPNTSFCFLDIRSPGLGDTAMYLCATSREEGVGLAGNRTDTQYFGPGTRLTVL.

With regard to this clonotype: Relative to the germline gene, one junction end is altered; a read error may explain this. The chain uses TRBV6-5 and TRBJ2-5; D ambiguous. Germline CDR1 is MNHEY and CDR2 is SVGAGI. This CDR3 is 11 amino acids long. The CDR3 here is CASRYSETQYF. As DNA, the CDR3 is TGTGCCAGCAGATACTCGGAGACCCAGTACTTC.

On this clonotype: Mismatch with germline at one junction end may stem from a read error. This chain connects TRBV25-1 to TRBJ1-2; D may be TRBD1 (5 bases). The CDR3 totals 14 residues. Germline V gene lookup returns CDR1 MGHDK and CDR2 SYGVNS. The chain's CDR3 is CAGSRSQPRGGYTF. The CDR3 nucleotides read TGTGCCGGCAGTCGGTCTCAACCCCGGGGCGGCTACACCTTC.

The chain is built from TRBV30 and TRBJ1-3; D remains unclear. The V end was cut by 0 bases, the J end by 2 bases, with 8 bases between. The CDR3 spans 14 residues. Germline CDR1 and CDR2: GTSNPN and SVGIG (reference sequence). Here the CDR3 DNA reads TGTGCCTGGAGTGTTGGGATGGCTGGAAACACCATATATTTT. It translates to CAWSVGMAGNTIYF. Filled out from reference TRBV30 and TRBJ1-3, the complete variable domain reads SQTIHQWPATLVQPVGSPLSLECTVEGTSNPNLYWYRQAAGRGLQLLFYSVGIGQISSEVPQNLSASRPQDRQFILSSKKLLLSDSGFYLCAWSVGMAGNTIYFGEGSWLTVV.

This clonotype was detected many times. The chain combines TRBV20-1 with TRBJ2-7, with TRBD1 matching 7 bases. The CDR3 extends over 11 amino acids. Germline V lookup: CDR1 DFQATT, CDR2 SNEGSKA (reference sequence). The CDR3 bases are TGCAGCGGCAGGGACAGCTACGAGCAGTACTTC. It encodes CSGRDSYEQYF.

This chain connects TRBV10-3 to TRBJ1-5; TRBD1 aligns across 9 bases. Trimming at V came to 10 bases and at J to 2 bases, leaving 6 bases not matched to a gene. This CDR3 has 14 residues. Per germline, CDR1 ENHRY and CDR2 SYGVKD. CDR3 amino acids: CASRQGDGNQPQHF. CDR3 coding DNA: TGTGCCAGCCGACAGGGGGATGGCAATCAGCCCCAGCATTTT.

This clonotype was counted only a few times. The junction departs from the called germline gene at one end, perhaps through a read error. The V and J genes are TRBV10-2 and TRBJ1-4; 7 bases fit TRBD1. The CDR3 runs 14 residues. Germline V CDR1 and CDR2: WSHSY, SAAADI. CDR3 amino acids: CAGRGTATNERLFF. Here the CDR3 DNA reads TGCGCCGGCAGGGGGACAGCAACTAATGAAAGACTGTTTTTT.

This clonotype was detected only a few times. The chain recombines TRBV2 with TRBJ1-2; D perhaps matches TRBD1 (5 bases). Trimming removed 7 bases from V and 5 bases from J, with 20 bases in between. CDR1 SNHLY and CDR2 FYNNEI come from the germline V gene. The length of the CDR3 is 15 residues. The CDR3 loop is CASIQYGGWFYGYTF. CDR3 nucleotide sequence: TGTGCCAGCATTCAATACGGGGGTTGGTTTTATGGCTACACCTTC.

This clonotype was seen a few times. The chain employs TRBV25-1 and TRBJ2-5; 12 nucleotides agree with TRBD2. J was trimmed by 5 bases and V by 6 bases; bases with no gene match: 7. Germline CDR1 is MGHDK and CDR2 is SYGVNS. This CDR3 is built from 15 residues. CDR3 DNA: TGTGCCAGCAGCAACCCGGGACTAGCGGGCGAGACCCAGTACTTC. It specifies CASSNPGLAGETQYF.

This clonotype was found many times. The CDR3 region is CATSGRVTGSFAPQHF. In DNA, the CDR3 is TGTGCCACCAGTGGCCGAGTGACTGGGTCGTTTGCGCCCCAGCATTTT. V usage is TRBV24-1 and J usage is TRBJ1-5; no firm D call. The V end was cut by 5 bases, the J end by 9 bases, with 22 bases between. From germline, CDR1 is KGHDR and CDR2 SFDVKD. CDR3 length: 16 amino acids.

This chain links TRBV6-1 with TRBJ2-7; D gene unclear. The V and J ends lost 7 bases and 2 bases respectively, with 9 bases between them. The CDR3 has 12 amino acids. From germline, CDR1 is MNHNS and CDR2 SASEGT. This CDR3 reads CASISRAYEQYF. CDR3 nucleotides: TGTGCCAGCATCAGCAGAGCCTACGAGCAGTACTTC.

This clonotype has ten or more counts. The rearrangement uses TRBV14 and TRBJ1-2; D is undetermined. Germline CDR1 reads SGHDN; CDR2 reads FVKESK. Trimming pared 2 bases from V and 1 base from J, leaving 5 bases between. The CDR3 loop spans 13 amino acids. DNA of the CDR3: TGTGCCAGCAGCCAATCACTTAACTATGGCTACACCTTC. Protein: CASSQSLNYGYTF.

Worth noting for this clonotype: A read error may be the cause here, since a much bigger clone is one base away. The V and J genes are TRBV19 and TRBJ1-3; D is possibly TRBD1 (6 bases). Germline V CDR1 and CDR2: LNHDA, SQIVND (reference sequence). This CDR3 spans 14 amino acids. The CDR3 sequence is CASSNQGRLSTIHF. The CDR3 DNA reads as TGTGCCAGTAGTAACCAGGGGAGGCTCAGCACCATACATTTT.

In its sample, this clonotype was seen a few times. The gene calls are TRBV9 and TRBJ2-1; 13 bases are shared with TRBD2. CDR1 SGDLS and CDR2 YYNGEE come from the germline V gene. V lost 0 bases and J lost 9; bases outside the gene matches: 3. This CDR3 spans 15 amino acids. The CDR3 DNA sequence: TGTGCCAGCAGCGTAGGGACTAGCGGGGGTTTTGAGCAGTTCTTC. Its protein is CASSVGTSGGFEQFF. Full variable domain (rest looked up from reference TRBV9 and TRBJ2-1): DSGVTQTPKHLITATGQRVTLRCSPRSGDLSVYWYQQSLDQGLQFLIQYYNGEERAKGNILERFSAQQFPDLHSELNLSSLELGDSALYFCASSVGTSGGFEQFFGPGTRLTVL.

The sample holds many counts of this clonotype. This sequence joins TRBV5-1 and TRBJ2-5; D call uncertain. The CDR3 totals 14 residues. Germline V gives CDR1 SGHRS, CDR2 YFSETQ. Trimming stripped 0 bases from V and 2 bases from J, with 8 bases between. In DNA, the CDR3 is TGCGCCAGCAGCTTGGCCAGCCAGCAAGAGACCCAGTACTTC. Its protein product is CASSLASQQETQYF.

Turning to this clonotype: A much larger clone lies one base from this, so it may be a read error. The chain links TRBV15 to TRBJ1-3; D may be TRBD1 (5 bases). The CDR3 has 18 residues. From germline, CDR1 is LNHNV and CDR2 YYDKDF (reference sequence). CDR3 amino acids: CATSRPGGGTSSGNTTYF. The CDR3 DNA follows: TGTGCCACCAGCAGACCCGGCGGGGGGACGAGCTCTGGAAACACCACATATTTT. Combining the CDR3 with reference TRBV15 and TRBJ1-3 gives the whole variable domain DAMVIQNPRYQVTQFGKPVTLSCSQTLNHNVMYWYQQKSSQAPKLLFHYYDKDFNNEADTPDNFQSRRPNTSFCFLDIRSPGLGDTAMYLCATSRPGGGTSSGNTTYFGEGSWLTVV.

This clonotype was counted many times. The rearrangement links TRBV2 to TRBJ1-1; no reliable D call. V lost 6 bases and J 0 bases, leaving 8 bases between the germline ends. CDR1 is SNHLY and CDR2 is FYNNEI in the germline V gene. The CDR3 is 13 amino acids. Written as DNA, the CDR3 is TGTGCCAGCAGCGGCGGGGTGAACACTGAAGCTTTCTTT. The encoded protein is CASSGGVNTEAFF.

In its sample, this clonotype was seen a few times. CDR3 in DNA: TGTGCCAGCAGCCACCCACAGGGTTATAACACAGATACGCAGTATTTT. Amino acid sequence: CASSHPQGYNTDTQYF. The chain joins TRBV14 to TRBJ2-3, with D maybe TRBD1 (6 bases). The V and J ends lost 3 bases and 2 bases respectively, with 15 bases between them. This CDR3 has 16 amino acids. Germline CDR1 reads SGHDN; CDR2 reads FVKESK. Drawing the rest from reference TRBV14 and TRBJ2-3, the complete variable domain is EAGVTQFPSHSVIEKGQTVTLRCDPISGHDNLYWYRRVMGKEIKFLLHFVKESKQDESGMPNNRFLAERTGGTYSTLKVQPAELEDSGVYFCASSHPQGYNTDTQYFGPGTRLTVL.

This clonotype showed up many times. The chain recombines TRBV10-3 with TRBJ2-7; no firm D call. The CDR3 consists of 13 residues. The germline V gene encodes CDR1 ENHRY and CDR2 SYGVKD. Between the trimmed V and J ends, which lost 6 bases and 10 bases, there was a span of 19 bases. The DNA for the CDR3 is TGTGCCATCAGCCACCCAGCGCAGGCCCTACAGTACTTC. This encodes CAISHPAQALQYF.

This clonotype came up a few times. The chain employs TRBV10-3 and TRBJ1-1; perhaps TRBD1 as D (5 bases). Trimming cost V 10 bases and J 0 bases, with 15 bases left between them. This CDR3 has 14 residues. Germline values: CDR1 ENHRY, CDR2 SYGVKD. CDR3 in DNA: TGTGCCAGCAGGGAGACAGCAATGAACACTGAAGCTTTCTTT. This sequence encodes CASRETAMNTEAFF.

The V call is TRBV20-1, the J call TRBJ1-2; perhaps TRBD1 as D (5 bases). The CDR3 is made up of 12 amino acids. The germline CDR1 and CDR2 sequences are DFQATT and SNEGSKA (reference sequence). Deletions cut 5 bases from V and 4 bases from J, with 11 bases between. The DNA of the CDR3 is TGCAGTGCTGGGGGGGGGGGCTATGGCTACACCTTC. Protein sequence: CSAGGGGYGYTF.

The chain employs TRBV20-1 and TRBJ1-2, with D perhaps matching TRBD1 (6 bases). The V gene lost 6 bases and the J gene lost 5 bases, with 10 bases spanning the gap. CDR1 and CDR2 (germline): DFQATT, SNEGSKA (reference sequence). This CDR3 has 11 amino acids. The CDR3 protein is CSATGLYGYTF. CDR3 in DNA: TGCAGTGCCACAGGGCTATATGGCTACACCTTC.

This clonotype has more than one count but fewer than ten. The rearrangement joins TRBV19 to TRBJ1-1; perhaps TRBD1 as D (6 bases). Trimming stripped 5 bases from V and 5 bases from J, with 12 bases between. The CDR3 is 13 residues long. The germline gives CDR1 LNHDA, CDR2 SQIVND (reference sequence). The DNA for the CDR3 is TGTGCCAGTAGTTATGGTAGGGGGACTGAAGCTTTCTTT. Its protein is CASSYGRGTEAFF.